This T cell receptor (beta chain) derives from a study of vaccination effects on CD4 cells after COVID-19 (dated by TCRdb to between 2022 and 2023). Study-wide context: Post-vaccine samples across the study were collected a median of 72 days after the second dose, with a range of 14 to 241. SARS-CoV-2 spike-specific CD4+ TCR repertoires from before and after mRNA vaccination were compared in COVID-19 convalescent patients and in infection-naive vaccine recipients. A total of 10 COVID-19 convalescent patients and several SARS-CoV-2-naive healthy vaccine recipients were included in the full study. In the study, cultures from other donors were sequenced using the Oncomine TCR Beta short-read assay on an Illumina iSeq 100. Points the paper makes about the study in general: Only a small number of convalescent patients were included, and no early post-infection timepoints were available, which limited the study. Among healthy vaccine recipients, nearly all vaccine-induced clones were SARS-CoV-2 mono-reactive, and only 1 of 255 was cross-reactive with common cold coronaviruses. Clones induced by infection and clones induced by vaccination both contracted markedly at late timepoints after vaccination, which fits with T cell responses waning over time.

Libraries were constructed by the immunoSEQ multiplex PCR assay. TCR beta CDR3 sequencing was performed on DNA from the cultured, isolated CD4+ T cells. The study's own analysis went as follows. Non-productive TCR sequences were removed, reads were trimmed to the CDR3 region, and CDR3s of at least 7 amino acids were retained. Antigen-specific clonotypes were identified with the MANAFEST web app by comparing expansion in peptide wells against reference cultures. To be called positive, a clone needed expansion at FDR<0.05 compared with the reference and with all other wells, an odds ratio greater than 5, and a frequency greater than 0.1% in two replicate wells. A clonotype was defined as cross-reactive if the clonotype was significantly expanded both in SARS-CoV-2 spike wells and in at least one common cold coronavirus spike condition. CDR3 similarity was assessed by Levenshtein distance with the stringdist R package, and unrooted trees were built with ape in R 3.6.1. TCRdb holds this immuneACCESS table with in-frame rearrangements only. Some clones are missing; in checked studies, unresolved V genes explain under half, and the rest has no known cause. The DNA gave D and trimming, while V, J and clone size come from that table. The sample yields over 60,000 clones; around 69% were counted once. The ten top clones hold less than 2% of the sample.

The CDR3 has 13 amino acids, counting the end cysteine and phenylalanine. The sequence is cut down to CDR3 DNA, 39 bases in frame from base 1. The germline ends are 10 bases apart after V is trimmed by 2 bases and J by 6 bases. The germline V gene specifies WSHSY as CDR1 and SAAADI as CDR2. For this clone: Its antigen is currently not known. The sample holds no much larger clone one base away, and base qualities are not on file.

To identify antigen-specific CD4+ T cell clonotypes by their expansion, the ViraFEST assay first stimulated PBMC with viral peptide pools and then applied TCR sequencing. After less than 13 days of culture, CD4+ T cells were isolated with the EasySep CD4+ T cell isolation kit. Participants received two doses of either the BNT162b2 or the mRNA-1273 mRNA SARS-CoV-2 vaccine. Negative nucleocapsid antibody results before and after vaccination confirmed that the healthy vaccine recipients had no prior SARS-CoV-2 infection. About 2.1 million PBMC per well were cultured in IMDM with around 5.3% human AB serum, 10 IU/ml IL-2 and gentamicin, plus 10 ug/ml peptides. Half of the culture medium was replaced with fresh IL-2-containing medium on days 3 and 7. Unless noted otherwise, every peptide stimulation condition was cultured in triplicate wells. Using Ficoll-Paque Plus gradient centrifugation, PBMC were separated from whole blood and then either used fresh or cryopreserved at -140C. The overlapping peptide pools covered the spike proteins of SARS-CoV-2 as well as those of the common cold coronaviruses HCoV-NL63, HCoV-OC43 and HCoV-229E. Genomic DNA was extracted from cultured CD4+ T cells with the QIAamp micro DNA kit.

The receptor was derived from a human donor who received a COVID-19 vaccine. This chain joins TRBV10-2 to TRBJ1-2; a weak D assignment points to TRBD1 (6 bases agree). The sequencing here drew on CD4+ T cells from PBMCs cultured with HCoV-229E spike peptides, taken after COVID-19 vaccination. The cell subset or site label here, explained by the study, means: HCoV-229E spike overlapping peptide pool stimulation. The DNA sequence is given as TGCGCCAGCAGTGAGGACAGGTTCAATGGCTACACCTTC. Translated, this is CASSEDRFNGYTF.